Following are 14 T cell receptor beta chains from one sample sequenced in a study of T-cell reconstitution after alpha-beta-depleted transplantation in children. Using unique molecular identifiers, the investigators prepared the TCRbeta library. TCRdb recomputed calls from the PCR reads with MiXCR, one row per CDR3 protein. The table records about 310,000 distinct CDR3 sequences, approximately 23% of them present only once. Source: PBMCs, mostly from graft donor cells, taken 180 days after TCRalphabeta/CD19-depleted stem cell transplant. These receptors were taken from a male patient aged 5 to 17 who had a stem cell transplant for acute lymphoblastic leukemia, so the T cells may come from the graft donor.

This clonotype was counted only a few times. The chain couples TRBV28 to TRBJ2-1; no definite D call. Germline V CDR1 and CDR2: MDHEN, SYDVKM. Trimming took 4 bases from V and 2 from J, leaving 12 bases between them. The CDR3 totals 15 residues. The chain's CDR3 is CASSSHTVTYNEQFF. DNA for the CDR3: TGTGCCAGCAGTTCCCATACTGTGACCTACAATGAGCAGTTCTTC.

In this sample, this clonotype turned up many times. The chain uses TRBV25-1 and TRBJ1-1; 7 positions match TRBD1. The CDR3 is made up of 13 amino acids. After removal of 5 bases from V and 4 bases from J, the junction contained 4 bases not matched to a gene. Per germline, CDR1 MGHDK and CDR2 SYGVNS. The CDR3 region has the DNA TGTGCCAGCAGTCGACAGGGAGGCACTGAAGCTTTCTTT. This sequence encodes CASSRQGGTEAFF. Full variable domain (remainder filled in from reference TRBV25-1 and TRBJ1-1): EADIYQTPRYLVIGTGKKITLECSQTMGHDKMYWYQQDPGMELHLIHYSYGVNSTEKGDLSSESTVSRIRTEHFPLTLESARPSHTSQYLCASSRQGGTEAFFGQGTRLTVV.

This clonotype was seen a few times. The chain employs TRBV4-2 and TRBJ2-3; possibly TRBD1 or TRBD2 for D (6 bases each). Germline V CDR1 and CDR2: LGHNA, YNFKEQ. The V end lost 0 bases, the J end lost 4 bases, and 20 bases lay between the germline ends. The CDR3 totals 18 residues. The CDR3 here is CASSQDPSSRGEADTQYF. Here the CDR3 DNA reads TGTGCCAGCAGCCAAGATCCGTCATCAAGGGGGGAGGCAGATACGCAGTATTTT.

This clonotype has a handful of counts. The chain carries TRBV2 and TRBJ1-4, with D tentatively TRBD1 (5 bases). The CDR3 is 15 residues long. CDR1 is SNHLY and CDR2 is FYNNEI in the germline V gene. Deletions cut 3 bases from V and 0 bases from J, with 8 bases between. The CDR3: CASSDQTATNEKLFF. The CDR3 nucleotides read TGTGCCAGCAGTGACCAGACAGCAACTAATGAAAAACTGTTTTTT. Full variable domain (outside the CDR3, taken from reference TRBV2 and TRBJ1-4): EPEVTQTPSHQVTQMGQEVILRCVPISNHLYFYWYRQILGQKVEFLVSFYNNEISEKSEIFDDQFSVERPDGSNFTLKIRSTKLEDSAMYFCASSDQTATNEKLFFGSGTQLSVL.

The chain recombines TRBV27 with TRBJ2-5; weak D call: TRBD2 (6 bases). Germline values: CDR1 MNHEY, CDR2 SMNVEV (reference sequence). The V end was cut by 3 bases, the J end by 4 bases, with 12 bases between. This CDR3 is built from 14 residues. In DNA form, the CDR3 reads TGTGCCAGCAGTTTTAGTCGAGCGGGAGAGACCCAGTACTTC. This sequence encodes CASSFSRAGETQYF.

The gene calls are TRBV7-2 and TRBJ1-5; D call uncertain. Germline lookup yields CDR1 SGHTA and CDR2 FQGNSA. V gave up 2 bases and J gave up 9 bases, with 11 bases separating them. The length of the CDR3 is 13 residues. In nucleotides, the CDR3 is TGTGCCAGCAGCTTAAGCTCGGTTGGGCCCCAGCATTTT. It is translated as CASSLSSVGPQHF.

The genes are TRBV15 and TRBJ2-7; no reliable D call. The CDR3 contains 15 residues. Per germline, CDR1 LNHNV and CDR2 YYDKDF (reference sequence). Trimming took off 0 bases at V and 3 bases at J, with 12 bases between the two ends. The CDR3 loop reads CATSRDLVGNYEQYF. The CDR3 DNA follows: TGTGCCACCAGCAGAGATCTCGTAGGGAACTACGAGCAGTACTTC.

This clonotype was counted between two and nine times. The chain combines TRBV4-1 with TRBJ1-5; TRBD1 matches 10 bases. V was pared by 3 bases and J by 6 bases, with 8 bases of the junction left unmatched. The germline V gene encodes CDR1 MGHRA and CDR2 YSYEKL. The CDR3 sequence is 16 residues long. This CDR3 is CASSHSDRGSGQPQHF. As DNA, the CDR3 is TGCGCCAGCAGCCACTCGGACAGGGGGTCGGGTCAGCCCCAGCATTTT.

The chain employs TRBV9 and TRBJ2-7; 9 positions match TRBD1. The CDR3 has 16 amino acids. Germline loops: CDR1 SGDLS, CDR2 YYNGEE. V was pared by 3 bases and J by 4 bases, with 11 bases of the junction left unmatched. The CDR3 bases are TGTGCCAGCAGCGCGGGTACCGGGACAGGGATGTACGAGCAGTACTTC. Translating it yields CASSAGTGTGMYEQYF.

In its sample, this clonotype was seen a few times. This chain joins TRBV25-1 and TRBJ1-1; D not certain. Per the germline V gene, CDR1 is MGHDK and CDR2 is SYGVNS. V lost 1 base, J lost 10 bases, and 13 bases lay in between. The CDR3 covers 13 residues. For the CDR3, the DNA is TGTGCCAGCAGTGAATCGAGGAGTCATGGAGCTTTCTTT. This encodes CASSESRSHGAFF.

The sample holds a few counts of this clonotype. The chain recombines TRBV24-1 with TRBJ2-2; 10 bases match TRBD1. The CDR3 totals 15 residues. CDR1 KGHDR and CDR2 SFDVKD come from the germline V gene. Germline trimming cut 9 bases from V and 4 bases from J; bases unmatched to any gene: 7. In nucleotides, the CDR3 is TGTGCCACCCGGGGGACAGGGGCGGGCACCGGGGAGCTGTTTTTT. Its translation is CATRGTGAGTGELFF.

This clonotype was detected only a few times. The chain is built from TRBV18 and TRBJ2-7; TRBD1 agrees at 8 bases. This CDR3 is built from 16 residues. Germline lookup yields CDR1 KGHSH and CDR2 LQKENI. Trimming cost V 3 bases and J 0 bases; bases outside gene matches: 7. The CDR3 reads CASSPQGAGLSYEQYF. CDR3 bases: TGTGCCAGCTCACCCCAGGGGGCGGGACTCTCCTACGAGCAGTACTTC.

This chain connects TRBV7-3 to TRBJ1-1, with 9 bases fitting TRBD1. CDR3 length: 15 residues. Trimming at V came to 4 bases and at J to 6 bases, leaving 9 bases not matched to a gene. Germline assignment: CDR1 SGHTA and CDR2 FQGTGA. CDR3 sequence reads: CASSWYRDREAEAFF. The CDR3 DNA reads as TGTGCCAGCAGCTGGTATCGGGACAGGGAAGCTGAAGCTTTCTTT.

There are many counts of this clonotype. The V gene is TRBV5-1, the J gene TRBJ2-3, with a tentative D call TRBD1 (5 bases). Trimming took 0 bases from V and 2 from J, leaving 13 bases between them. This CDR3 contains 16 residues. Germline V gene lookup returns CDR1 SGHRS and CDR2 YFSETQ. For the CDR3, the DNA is TGCGCCAGCAGCTTGGACTCTTTGGGGCCCACAGATACGCAGTATTTT. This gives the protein CASSLDSLGPTDTQYF.